The clone carrying this T cell receptor beta chain was found a few times. The antigen is unknown. This sample was taken from a study of cytotoxic CD8 clonotypes in ibrutinib-treated CLL. Study-level background: Response specimens were obtained following a median treatment duration of around 12 months, with a range of 6 to 36.

The data were produced by immunoSEQ multiplex PCR, yet TCRdb's version contains in-frame clones alone and is incomplete. The sample records tens of thousands of clones, under 70% being singletons. The source of around 2 micrograms of genomic DNA for TCR beta libraries was cryopreserved PBMCs. The CDR3 runs to 15 residues. Germline V gene lookup returns CDR1 SQVTM and CDR2 ANQGSEA. V gave up 4 bases and J gave up 6 bases; unmatched junction bases: 12. General study results and limits: At baseline, clonality was higher than in age-matched healthy donors and correlated with CD8+ counts. A rise in clonality was seen at ibrutinib response, and a fall back toward baseline was seen at progression.

The source was PBMCs, collected after 12 months of ibrutinib treatment. This chain links TRBV29-1 with TRBJ1-2; 9 bases agree with TRBD1. This receptor was obtained from a human donor with chronic lymphocytic leukemia. CDR3 sequence reads: CSVGALAGTGNGYTF. For the CDR3, the DNA is TGCAGCGTTGGTGCCCTAGCCGGGACAGGGAATGGCTACACCTTC.